Reported below is one TCR beta chain. V was shortened by 6 bases and J by 1 base, with 12 bases between the two germline ends. The germline V gene encodes CDR1 SEHNR and CDR2 FQNEAQ (reference sequence). This CDR3 is 14 amino acids long. Each CDR3 protein is one row after TCRdb ran MiXCR on the 5' RACE reads. The sample includes about 240,000 distinct CDR3 sequences, 12% of them seen just once. The data belong to a study of identical twins. In addition, the sample was reused for a study of yellow fever vaccine responses in identical twins.

Material: memory (CD45RO+) T cells sorted from blood. This receptor was obtained from a woman aged 18-29 years in good health. This chain connects TRBV7-9 to TRBJ1-1, with D maybe TRBD1 (5 bases). This chain's CDR3 is CASRPDSPNTEAFF. In nucleotides, the CDR3 is TGTGCCAGCAGACCCGACAGCCCGAACACTGAAGCTTTCTTT.